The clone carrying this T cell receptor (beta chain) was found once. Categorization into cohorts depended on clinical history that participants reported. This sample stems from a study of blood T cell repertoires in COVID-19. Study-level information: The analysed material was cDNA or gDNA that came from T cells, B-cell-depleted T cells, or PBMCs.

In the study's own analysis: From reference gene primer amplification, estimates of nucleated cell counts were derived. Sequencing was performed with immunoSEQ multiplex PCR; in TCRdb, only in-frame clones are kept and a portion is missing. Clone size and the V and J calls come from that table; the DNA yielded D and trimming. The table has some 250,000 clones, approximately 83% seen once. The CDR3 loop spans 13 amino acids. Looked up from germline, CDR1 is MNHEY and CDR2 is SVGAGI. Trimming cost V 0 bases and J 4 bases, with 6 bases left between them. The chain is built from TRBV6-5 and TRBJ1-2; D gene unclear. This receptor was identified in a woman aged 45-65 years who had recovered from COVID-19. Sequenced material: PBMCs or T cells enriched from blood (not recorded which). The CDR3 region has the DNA TGTGCCAGCAGTTACTCGTACGGCTATGGCTACACCTTC. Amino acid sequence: CASSYSYGYGYTF.